This T cell receptor (beta chain) was recovered during a study of shared clonotypes between healthy human individuals (TCRdb year 2020). As for the study more broadly: The cohort included a few men and two women between 18 and 49 years of age. For each donor, CD4 naive and CD4 memory were each run on three plates, CD8 naive on two plates, and CD8 memory on one plate. To estimate repertoire size and how much clonotype sharing occurs between individuals, the study deeply sequenced the blood TCR repertoires of about five healthy adults. Per donor, leukapheresis produced somewhere between about 0.94 and 8.9 billion PBMCs. To increase sequencing depth and limit assay-specific biases, different laboratories used diverse techniques to prepare libraries and sequence TCR repertoires. Points the paper makes about the study in general: Compared with non-shared clonotypes, the clonotypes found in all four sorted-subset donors had higher generation probabilities. Pairwise subsampling led to the expectation that sequencing depth would affect the degree of clonotype sharing among donors. Sampling was restricted to blood, and TCR repertoires in tissues likely differ from the TCR repertoires found in blood. Incomplete sequencing was indicated by rarefaction of sorted-subset datasets, despite the large sequencing depth. Naive subsets generally had larger estimated clonotype richness than memory subsets did. Across a few donors, approximately 5% of naive CD4, roughly 3.3% of naive CD8, approximately 2.5% of memory CD4, and under 0.45% of memory CD8 clonotypes were shared. Because the study included only a small number of donors, the genetic and exposure-history diversity represented was limited.

CD8 naive samples consisted of CD45RO-negative cells that were positively selected for CCR7, yielding a CD45RA+CCR7+ population without TemRA cells. Donors were healthy HIV-negative adults with no recently reported acute infections or vaccinations. All donors were Caucasian adults living in Nashville, Tennessee, USA. After blood collection by leukapheresis, PBMCs were isolated using Ficoll-Histopaque density gradient centrifugation and then cryopreserved in the vapor phase of liquid nitrogen. Purity and quantity of every magnetically sorted T cell population were checked by analytical flow cytometry. Each sorted fraction had its genomic DNA isolated and then quantified by UV absorbance on a Nanodrop 2000c. Using the deep immunoSEQ assay, multiplex PCR amplified TCR CDR3 regions from genomic DNA. Extracted genomic DNA from each cell subset was distributed evenly across all wells of several immunoSEQ 96-well plates, and each plate was treated as a replicate. Each replicate PCR for sorted subsets received roughly 0.2 ug genomic DNA, equal to some 32,000 T cell genomes. Purified libraries were measured with a Qubit 3.0 fluorometer, size-checked on a Bioanalyzer 2100, and measured again with the KAPA Library Quantification kit. Each immunoSEQ 96-well plate was sequenced on its own single-read 150-cycle Illumina NextSeq 550 flow cell. The paper's processing steps were these. Because only junctional sequences without quality scores were contained in the immunoSEQ output, filtering matching that applied to full-length reads could not be performed. Sequences were annotated with PyIR, a Python wrapper for IgBLAST v1.9, and V/J genes and CDR3 were assigned using IMGT germline references. Reads were filtered out if the reads had weak V/J assignments (E-value above 1e-6), no CDR3, stop codons, out-of-frame junctions, or ambiguous translated residues. V3J clonotypes were defined by identical inferred V gene, J gene, and CDR3 amino acid sequence. To compute the percentage overlap between repertoires, the number of shared unique clonotypes was divided by the size of the smaller repertoire. Richness of each repertoire was evaluated using RTK rarefaction, the Chao1 estimator, and Recon v2.1 estimates of unobserved clonotypes. Generation probabilities for all TCRbeta clonotypes obtained by the gDNA method from a handful of donors were computed using OLGA. What TCRdb holds here is the immuneACCESS table cut down to in-frame rearrangements. Part of the clones is not present; checked against another copy, under half of the missing clones reflect an unresolved V gene, and the others are unexplained. V, J and clone size are taken as reported in that table, and D and trimming were inferred from the DNA itself. The sample table lists nearly 2 million clones, about 95% of them with a count of one. The ten largest clones capture roughly 1% of the sample.

Ends trimmed: V by 6 bases, J by 2 bases; bases unmatched to a gene: 6. The CDR3, from cysteine to phenylalanine, totals 14 residues. Only CDR3 DNA is held: 42 bases, read in frame from base 1. CDR1 and CDR2 are drawn from the germline V gene: SNHLY, FYNNEI. This clone was seen only once. Its antigen target is currently unknown. Base qualities are not provided; no much larger clone lies one nucleotide away. This sequence uses TRBV2 and TRBJ2-5, with 7 bases in between that match TRBD1. Sequences were obtained from naive CD8+ T cells sorted from blood. The cell subset or site label of this sample denotes: CD45RA+CCR7+. The TCR originated in a man younger than 35 in good health. The CDR3 region reads CASRSGQAQETQYF. The DNA is as follows: TGTGCCAGCAGGAGCGGACAGGCTCAAGAGACCCAGTACTTC.